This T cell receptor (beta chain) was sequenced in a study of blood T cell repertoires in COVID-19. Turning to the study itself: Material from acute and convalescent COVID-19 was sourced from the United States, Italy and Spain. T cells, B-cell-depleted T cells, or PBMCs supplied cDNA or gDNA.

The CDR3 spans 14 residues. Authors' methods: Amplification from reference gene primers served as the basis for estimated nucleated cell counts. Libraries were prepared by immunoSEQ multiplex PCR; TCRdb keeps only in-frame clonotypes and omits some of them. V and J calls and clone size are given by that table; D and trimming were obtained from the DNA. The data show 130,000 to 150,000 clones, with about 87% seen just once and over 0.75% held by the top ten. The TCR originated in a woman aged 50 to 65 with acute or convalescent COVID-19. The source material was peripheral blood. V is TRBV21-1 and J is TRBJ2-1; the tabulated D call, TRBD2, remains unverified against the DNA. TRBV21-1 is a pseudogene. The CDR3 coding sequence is TGTGCCAGCAGCAACGTTACGTTAGACAATGAGCAGTTCTTC. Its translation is CASSNVTLDNEQFF.